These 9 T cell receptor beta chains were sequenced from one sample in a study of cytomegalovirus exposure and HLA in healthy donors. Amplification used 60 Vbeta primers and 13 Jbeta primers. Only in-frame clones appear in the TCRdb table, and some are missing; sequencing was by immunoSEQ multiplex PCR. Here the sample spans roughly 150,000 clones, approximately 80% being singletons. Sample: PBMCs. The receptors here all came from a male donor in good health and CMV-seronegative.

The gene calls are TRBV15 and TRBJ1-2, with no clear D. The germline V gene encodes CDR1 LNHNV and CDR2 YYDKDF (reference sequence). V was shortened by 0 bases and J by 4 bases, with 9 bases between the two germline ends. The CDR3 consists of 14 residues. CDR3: CATSRDLGAYGYTF. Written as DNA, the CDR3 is TGTGCCACCAGCAGAGATCTGGGAGCCTATGGCTACACCTTC. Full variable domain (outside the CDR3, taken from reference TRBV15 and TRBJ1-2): DAMVIQNPRYQVTQFGKPVTLSCSQTLNHNVMYWYQQKSSQAPKLLFHYYDKDFNNEADTPDNFQSRRPNTSFCFLDIRSPGLGDTAMYLCATSRDLGAYGYTFGSGTRLTVV.

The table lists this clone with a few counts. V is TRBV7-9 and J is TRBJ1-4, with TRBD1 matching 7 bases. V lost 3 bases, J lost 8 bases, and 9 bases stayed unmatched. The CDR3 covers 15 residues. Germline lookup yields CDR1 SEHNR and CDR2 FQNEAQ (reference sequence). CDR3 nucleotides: TGTGCCAGCAGCTTGAATACAGGGGCGAAGGAAAAACTGTTTTTT. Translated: CASSLNTGAKEKLFF.

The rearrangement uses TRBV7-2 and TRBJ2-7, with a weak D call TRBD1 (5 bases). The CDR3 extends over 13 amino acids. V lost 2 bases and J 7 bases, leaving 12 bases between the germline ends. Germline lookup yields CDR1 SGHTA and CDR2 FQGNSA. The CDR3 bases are TGTGCCAGCAGCTTACAGGGATCGGAGGAGCAGTACTTC. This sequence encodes CASSLQGSEEQYF. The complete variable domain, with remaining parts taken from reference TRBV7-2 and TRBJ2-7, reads GAGVSQSPSNKVTEKGKDVELRCDPISGHTALYWYRQSLGQGLEFLIYFQGNSAPDKSGLPSDRFSAERTGGSVSTLTIQRTQQEDSAVYLCASSLQGSEEQYFGPGTRLTVT.

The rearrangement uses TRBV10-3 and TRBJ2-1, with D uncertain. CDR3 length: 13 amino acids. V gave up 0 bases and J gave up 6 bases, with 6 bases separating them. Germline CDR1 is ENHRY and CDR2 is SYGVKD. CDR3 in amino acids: CAISESYANEQFF. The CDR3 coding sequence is TGTGCCATCAGTGAGTCCTATGCCAATGAGCAGTTCTTC.

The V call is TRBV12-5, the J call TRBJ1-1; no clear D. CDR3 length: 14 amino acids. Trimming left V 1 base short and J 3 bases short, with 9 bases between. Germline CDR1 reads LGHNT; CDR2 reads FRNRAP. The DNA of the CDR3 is TGTGCTAGTGGTTTGGCCCTCGGGGACACTGAAGCTTTCTTT. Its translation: CASGLALGDTEAFF.

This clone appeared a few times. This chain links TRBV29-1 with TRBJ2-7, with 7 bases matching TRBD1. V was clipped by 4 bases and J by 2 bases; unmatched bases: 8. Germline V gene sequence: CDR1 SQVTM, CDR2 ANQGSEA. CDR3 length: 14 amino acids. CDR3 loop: CSVVRDSYPYEQYF. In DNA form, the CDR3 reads TGCAGCGTTGTCCGGGACAGTTATCCCTACGAGCAGTACTTC.

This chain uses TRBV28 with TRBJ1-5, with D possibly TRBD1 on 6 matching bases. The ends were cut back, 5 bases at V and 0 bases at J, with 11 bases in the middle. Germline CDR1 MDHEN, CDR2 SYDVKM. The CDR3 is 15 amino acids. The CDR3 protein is CASSPQGNSNQPQHF. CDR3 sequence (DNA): TGTGCCAGCAGTCCACAGGGAAATAGCAATCAGCCCCAGCATTTT.

DNA of the CDR3: TGTGCCAGCACCTTTACAGGGGACTATGGCTACACCTTC. The encoded protein is CASTFTGDYGYTF. V is TRBV7-2 and J is TRBJ1-2; 7 positions match TRBD1. The CDR3 is 13 residues long. CDR1 and CDR2 (germline): SGHTA, FQGNSA. Losses at the gene ends were 7 bases for V and 3 bases for J; bases not matched to a gene: 5.

The CDR3 protein is CASSPQRSTDTQYF. The CDR3 nucleotides read TGTGCCAGCAGCCCCCAGCGGAGCACAGATACGCAGTATTTT. J is TRBJ2-3 and V is TRBV7-3; D might be TRBD2 (5 bases). V was clipped by 5 bases and J by 0 bases, with 9 bases between them. The CDR3 length is 14 residues. The germline V gene encodes CDR1 SGHTA and CDR2 FQGTGA.